This T cell receptor beta chain is from a study of patients and donors after allogeneic stem cell transplantation. Via MiXCR, TCRdb re-called the RT-PCR reads, giving one row per CDR3 protein. The sample consists of about a million distinct CDR3 sequences, roughly 17% of them appearing once. This CDR3 region has 14 residues. J lost 3 bases, V lost 7 bases, and 9 bases had no gene match. The germline CDR1 and CDR2 sequences are SQVTM and ANQGSEA. The clonotype originates from a human donor who was either an allogeneic HSCT recipient or a stem cell or donor lymphocyte infusion donor (not recorded which). It is not recorded whose cells these are; they may come from a transplant donor. The chain recombines TRBV29-1 with TRBJ2-7, with TRBD2 identical over 10 bases. Sequencing was performed on blood, either unsorted or a sorted T cell fraction (not recorded which). The CDR3 protein is CSAAGGPEVYEQYF. The CDR3 bases are TGCAGCGCAGCGGGAGGGCCCGAGGTCTACGAGCAGTACTTC.